The 20 T cell receptor beta chains below all came from one sample that was sequenced in a study of blood T cell repertoires in COVID-19. Data came from immunoSEQ multiplex PCR; TCRdb stores just in-frame clones and leaves some out. This sample has 95,000 to 150,000 clones, with 88% found just once. The sequenced sample was peripheral blood. The receptor source for this set is a man between 50 and 59 years old with acute or convalescent COVID-19.

The CDR3 nucleotides are TGCGCCAGCAGCCTCGGGGTCATTGAAAAACTGTTTTTT. Its translation: CASSLGVIEKLFF. The V call is TRBV4-1, the J call TRBJ1-4; D not resolved. CDR3 size: 13 residues. Per germline, CDR1 MGHRA and CDR2 YSYEKL. Trimming removed 4 bases from V and 7 bases from J, with 10 bases in between.

This chain uses TRBV7-8 with TRBJ2-1; maybe TRBD2 (6 bases). This CDR3 has 13 amino acids. V lost 5 bases, J lost 7 bases, and 12 bases lay in between. CDR1 is SGHVS and CDR2 is FQNEAQ in the germline V gene. This CDR3 reads CASSAGGPNEQFF. The CDR3 DNA sequence: TGTGCCAGCAGCGCAGGAGGGCCGAATGAGCAGTTCTTC.

This rearrangement joins TRBV6-5 to TRBJ1-5; the match to TRBD1 covers 7 bases. This CDR3 spans 14 amino acids. With V trimmed by 8 bases and J by 7 bases, 11 bases remained unmatched. CDR1 is MNHEY, CDR2 SVGAGI, per germline. CDR3 protein: CASSIRDSSQPQHF. CDR3 DNA: TGTGCCAGCTCGATCCGGGACAGTTCGCAGCCCCAGCATTTT.

The V gene is TRBV9, the J gene TRBJ2-7, with D perhaps TRBD2 (6 bases). The CDR3 loop spans 14 amino acids. V was cut by 1 base and J by 4 bases, with 12 bases left in between. From germline, CDR1 is SGDLS and CDR2 YYNGEE. CDR3 sequence: CASSVRPGDYEQYF. The CDR3 nucleotides are TGTGCCAGCAGCGTACGGCCGGGGGATTACGAGCAGTACTTC.

The CDR3 coding sequence is TGTGCCAGCACTAGTATAAGGGACTCCCGTTGTTCAAACTACGAGCAGTACTTC. It is translated as CASTSIRDSRCSNYEQYF. The genes are TRBV9 and TRBJ2-7, with D possibly matching TRBD2 (6 bases). This CDR3 has 18 amino acids. V was trimmed by 6 bases and J by 3 bases, leaving 28 bases between them. Germline V gives CDR1 SGDLS, CDR2 YYNGEE. Together with reference TRBV9 and TRBJ2-7, the CDR3 gives the full variable domain: DSGVTQTPKHLITATGQRVTLRCSPRSGDLSVYWYQQSLDQGLQFLIQYYNGEERAKGNILERFSAQQFPDLHSELNLSSLELGDSALYFCASTSIRDSRCSNYEQYFGPGTRLTVT.

The chain links TRBV7-9 to TRBJ1-5; no clear D gene. Germline CDR1 is SEHNR and CDR2 is FQNEAQ (reference sequence). The CDR3 is 14 amino acids. The V end was cut by 5 bases, the J end by 6 bases, with 14 bases between. The CDR3 sequence is CASSPAGPGQPQHF. The CDR3 DNA reads as TGTGCCAGCAGCCCCGCGGGCCCAGGTCAGCCCCAGCATTTT.

The rearrangement uses TRBV5-1 and TRBJ2-2; D is perhaps TRBD2 (5 bases). The CDR3 covers 15 residues. V was clipped by 7 bases and J by 2 bases, with 15 bases between them. CDR1 SGHRS and CDR2 YFSETQ come from the germline V gene. CDR3 protein: CASGLGSTNTGELFF. The CDR3 region has the DNA TGCGCCAGCGGACTGGGATCTACTAACACCGGGGAGCTGTTTTTT.

This sequence joins TRBV28 and TRBJ1-6, with 7 nucleotides matching TRBD1. Germline loops: CDR1 MDHEN, CDR2 SYDVKM. V lost 8 bases, J lost 9 bases, and 16 bases stayed unmatched. This CDR3 spans 16 amino acids. The CDR3 bases are TGTGCCAGCCATCAGGGGTGGCAGGGGGGAGGTTCACCCCTCCACTTT. This codes for CASHQGWQGGGSPLHF.

J is TRBJ2-7 and V is TRBV7-2; tentative D call: TRBD2 (6 bases). CDR1 and CDR2 (germline): SGHTA, FQGNSA. V was trimmed by 1 base and J by 0 bases, leaving 7 bases between them. CDR3 length: 14 residues. The CDR3 protein is CASSLGGASYEQYF. The DNA for the CDR3 is TGTGCCAGCAGCTTAGGCGGGGCCTCCTACGAGCAGTACTTC.

V gene TRBV9 combines with J gene TRBJ1-1; 8 bases match TRBD1. Germline V lookup: CDR1 SGDLS, CDR2 YYNGEE. The V and J ends lost 3 bases and 5 bases, in that order; junction bases with no gene match: 3. The CDR3 consists of 13 residues. The CDR3 nucleotides are TGTGCCAGCAGCGCAACAGGGGGAACTGAAGCTTTCTTT. Its protein product is CASSATGGTEAFF.

The chain uses TRBV4-1 and TRBJ2-2, with D possibly being TRBD2 (5 bases). This CDR3 has 15 amino acids. The germline gives CDR1 MGHRA, CDR2 YSYEKL. The V end lost 4 bases, the J end lost 3 bases, and 12 bases lay between the germline ends. The CDR3 DNA reads TGCGCCAGCAGCCTTCCGGACTTTTACACCGGGGAGCTGTTTTTT. It specifies CASSLPDFYTGELFF.

The sample holds one count of this clone. This rearrangement joins TRBV19 to TRBJ2-6; 8 positions agree with TRBD1. This CDR3 comprises 18 residues. From germline, CDR1 is LNHDA and CDR2 SQIVND (reference sequence). Losses at the gene ends were 5 bases for V and 0 bases for J; bases not matched to a gene: 9. CDR3 protein: CASSPKTGVHSGANVLTF. In DNA form, the CDR3 reads TGTGCCAGTAGTCCTAAGACAGGGGTGCACTCTGGGGCCAACGTCCTGACTTTC.

The chain recombines TRBV13 with TRBJ2-1, with 9 nucleotides matching TRBD2. CDR3 length equals 13 residues. CDR1 PRHDT and CDR2 FYEKMQ come from the germline V gene (reference sequence). With V trimmed by 7 bases and J by 6 bases, 4 bases remained unmatched. For the CDR3, the DNA is TGTGCCAGCAATGTAGCGGGAGTCAATGAGCAGTTCTTC. It specifies CASNVAGVNEQFF.

This chain connects TRBV2 to TRBJ2-1; 7 nucleotides match TRBD2. Trimming took 4 bases from V and 5 from J; bases not matched to a gene: 11. Per germline, CDR1 SNHLY and CDR2 FYNNEI. This CDR3 contains 16 residues. CDR3 in DNA: TGTGCCAGCAGTGCTTGGGGGGGGATGGGTGACAATGAGCAGTTCTTC. Its protein product is CASSAWGGMGDNEQFF.

The J gene is TRBJ2-1, the V gene TRBV11-2; 15 positions match TRBD2. The CDR3 runs to 18 residues. Germline V gene data show CDR1 as SGHAT and CDR2 as FQNNGV. V gave up 2 bases and J gave up 7 bases; unmatched junction bases: 9. The CDR3 nucleotides are TGTGCCAGCAGCTTAAAACTAGGACTAGCGGGAGGGGGAAATGAGCAGTTCTTC. Translated: CASSLKLGLAGGGNEQFF.

The chain has TRBV24-1 and TRBJ2-1; the match to TRBD2 covers 7 bases. Germline V gene sequence: CDR1 KGHDR, CDR2 SFDVKD. V dropped 9 bases and J dropped 5; count of bases not matched to a gene: 9. This CDR3 has 14 residues. The chain's CDR3 is CATWAPGTNNEQFF. The CDR3 DNA sequence: TGTGCCACCTGGGCCCCCGGGACTAACAATGAGCAGTTCTTC.

This clone was seen only a few times. The rearrangement links TRBV18 to TRBJ1-2, with 7 positions matching TRBD1. CDR1 KGHSH and CDR2 LQKENI come from the germline V gene. This CDR3 contains 15 residues. Trimming cost V 6 bases and J 3 bases; bases outside gene matches: 10. The CDR3 here is CASSQDRPRDYGYTF. CDR3 coding DNA: TGTGCCAGCTCTCAGGACAGGCCCCGGGACTATGGCTACACCTTC.

The rearrangement links TRBV30 to TRBJ2-1; 12 bases are shared with TRBD2. Germline V gives CDR1 GTSNPN, CDR2 SVGIG (reference sequence). This CDR3 is 16 amino acids long. V lost 3 bases to trimming and J lost 4 bases; unmatched junction nucleotides: 7. In DNA form, the CDR3 reads TGTGCCTGGAGCGGCAGGACTAGCGGGATTTACAATGAGCAGTTCTTC. This gives the protein CAWSGRTSGIYNEQFF. Combining the CDR3 with reference TRBV30 and TRBJ2-1 gives the whole variable domain SQTIHQWPATLVQPVGSPLSLECTVEGTSNPNLYWYRQAAGRGLQLLFYSVGIGQISSEVPQNLSASRPQDRQFILSSKKLLLSDSGFYLCAWSGRTSGIYNEQFFGPGTRLTVL.

V and J are TRBV9 and TRBJ2-5; TRBD2 aligns across 14 bases. The germline gives CDR1 SGDLS, CDR2 YYNGEE. This CDR3 spans 17 amino acids. V lost 3 bases, J lost 5 bases, and 9 bases stayed unmatched. CDR3 coding DNA: TGTGCCAGCAGCGGGTCGGAGGGACTAGCGGGAGAGGAGACCCAGTACTTC. Residues: CASSGSEGLAGEETQYF.

V is TRBV6-5 and J is TRBJ1-2; D gene ambiguous. Trimming removed 4 bases from V and 2 bases from J, with 11 bases in between. CDR1 and CDR2 from the germline V gene are MNHEY and SVGAGI. The CDR3 totals 14 residues. The CDR3, as DNA: TGTGCCAGCAGTTCCCCTATTCCGAACTATGGCTACACCTTC. Amino acid sequence: CASSSPIPNYGYTF.